The 30 T cell receptor beta chains presented below share a single source sample, sequenced in a study of tissue T cells after allogeneic stem cell transplantation. Only in-frame clones appear in the TCRdb table, and some are missing; sequencing was by immunoSEQ multiplex PCR. The sample has about 22,000 clones; roughly 72% are singletons. The sample taken for sequencing was spleen. The receptors were gathered from a female BALB/c mouse in good health. The mice in this strain carry MHC haplotype H2-d.

To note about this clone: Gene names refer to mouse genes. The CDR3 is cut off 1 residue early in the read; its end comes from the germline J gene. V usage is TRBV31 and J usage is TRBJ2-5, with 9 nucleotides matching TRBD2. CDR1 is GKSSPN, CDR2 SITVG, per germline. V trimming: 0 bases; J trimming: 1 base; junction bases outside the gene matches: 2. The CDR3 extends over 15 amino acids. Here the CDR3 reads CAWSLNWGDQDTQYF. Incomplete CDR3 DNA: TGTGCCTGGAGTCTAAACTGGGGGGACCAAGACACCCAGTAC.

Comments on this clone: Any gene name here is a mouse gene name. The read is 1 residue too short to cover the CDR3 end, so that end is filled in from the germline J gene. The genes are TRBV17 and TRBJ2-1; TRBD2 aligns across 9 bases. CDR1 and CDR2 from the germline V gene are MNHDT and YYDKIL. The CDR3 runs to 15 residues. V lost 3 bases, J lost 3 bases, and 3 bases stayed unmatched. The CDR3 bases that were read are TGTGCTAGCAGTAGTGGGGGGGCGCGCTATGCTGAGCAGTTC. Its protein is CASSSGGARYAEQF. The whole CDR3 is CASSSGGARYAEQFF.

A remark on this clone: One end of the junction does not line up with germline, which may come from a read error. Mouse gene names apply. The read gets to within 1 residue of the CDR3 end, and the germline J gene fills in the rest. This chain uses TRBV20 with TRBJ1-3; D uncertain. The CDR3 has 12 amino acids. The germline CDR1 and CDR2 sequences are GFQATS and STVNSAI. The CDR3 DNA, read in part, is TGTGGTGCTAGGGATTCTGGAAATGCGCTCTAT. As protein: CGARDSGNALY. The entire CDR3 sequence reads CGARDSGNALYF. Supplemented by reference TRBV20 and TRBJ1-3, the full variable domain reads GALVYQYPRRTICKSGTSMRMECQAVGFQATSVAWYRQSPQKTFELIALSTVNSAIKYEQNFTQEKFPISHPNLSFSSMTVLNAYLEDRGLYLCGARDSGNALYFGEGSRLIVV.

Worth noting for this clone: Each gene name is a mouse one. The read stops 1 residue short of the end of the CDR3; the missing end is completed from the germline J gene. The V gene is TRBV13-2, the J gene TRBJ2-5; weak D call: TRBD1 (5 bases). Per the germline V gene, CDR1 is NNHNN and CDR2 is SYGAGS (reference sequence). The CDR3 sequence is 14 residues long. V was trimmed by 0 bases and J by 1 base, leaving 6 bases between them. This chain's CDR3 is CASGDEGYQDTQYF. The CDR3 DNA, read in part, is TGTGCCAGCGGTGATGAGGGGTACCAAGACACCCAGTAC.

Turning to this clone: Gene names and germline refer to mouse. The observed sequence ends 1 residue before the CDR3 terminus, with the missing tail filled in from the germline J gene. V and J are TRBV19 and TRBJ2-5; TRBD1 or TRBD2 may be the D gene (6 bases each). Germline V gives CDR1 FNHDT, CDR2 SITEND (reference sequence). Between the trimmed V and J ends, which lost 3 bases and 6 bases, there was a span of 11 bases. The CDR3 has 13 amino acids. The CDR3 here is CASSRGRGDTQYF. The CDR3 bases that were read are TGTGCCAGCAGTAGGGGGCGTGGGGACACCCAGTAC. Using reference TRBV19 and TRBJ2-5 for the parts outside the CDR3, the full variable domain is GGIITQTPKFLIGQEGQKLTLKCQQNFNHDTMYWYRQDSGKGLRLIYYSITENDLQKGDLSEGYDASREKKSSFSLTVTSAQKNEMAVFLCASSRGRGDTQYFGPGTRLLVL.

As for this clone: Genes and germline come from the mouse. The CDR3 end is not reached by the read, which stops 1 residue before it; the germline J gene fills it in. The chain uses TRBV5 and TRBJ2-4, with unresolved D. Trimming stripped 1 base from V and 2 bases from J, with 4 bases between. CDR3 length: 13 residues. CDR1 and CDR2 (germline): LGHNA, YNLKQL (reference sequence). The CDR3 bases that were read are TGTGCCAGCAGCCAAGGAGTTCAAAACACCTTGTAC. It yields the protein CASSQGVQNTLY. The CDR3 reads in full as CASSQGVQNTLYF.

Concerning this clone: Gene names and germline match the mouse. The CDR3 end is not reached by the read, which stops 1 residue before it; the germline J gene fills it in. The same CDR3 also results from other DNA sequences found in this sample. The J gene is TRBJ2-1, the V gene TRBV31; 8 nucleotides agree with TRBD2. The CDR3 totals 14 residues. The ends lost 0 bases at V and 3 bases at J; junction bases unmatched: 1. In germline, CDR1 is GKSSPN, CDR2 SITVG. CDR3 amino acids: CAWSLTGGYAEQFF. The covered CDR3 bases are TGTGCCTGGAGTCTAACTGGGGGCTATGCTGAGCAGTTC.

The sample holds a few counts of this clone. Gene names are mouse gene names. The chain's CDR3 is CASGPNSYEQYF. The DNA read from the CDR3 is TGTGCCAGCGGTCCCAACAGTTATGAACAGTAC. V gene TRBV13-2 combines with J gene TRBJ2-7; the D is unclear. The read falls 1 residue short of the CDR3 end, and the missing part is taken from the germline J gene. Germline V gives CDR1 NNHNN, CDR2 SYGAGS (reference sequence). CDR3 length equals 12 residues. V was trimmed by 4 bases and J by 4 bases, leaving 9 bases between them.

With regard to this clone: Mouse germline and gene names are used. Coverage ceases 1 residue before the CDR3 finishes, and the germline J gene fills in the end. The V call is TRBV13-2, the J call TRBJ2-1, with D maybe TRBD1 (6 bases). V lost 5 bases to trimming and J lost 9 bases, with 15 bases between them. CDR3 length: 13 amino acids. The V gene's germline CDR1 is NNHNN and CDR2 SYGAGS (reference sequence). This CDR3 is CASGVEGDIEQFF. The part of the CDR3 DNA that was read is TGTGCCAGCGGGGTCGAGGGGGATATTGAGCAGTTC.

As concerns this clone: Gene names and germline match the mouse. The read ends 1 residue before the CDR3 terminus; that terminus is restored from the germline J gene. The chain is built from TRBV1 and TRBJ2-4; a possible D gene is TRBD1 (5 bases). This CDR3 comprises 15 residues. The ends were cut back, 1 base at V and 0 bases at J, with 8 bases in the middle. CDR1 and CDR2 (germline): NSQYPW, LRSPGD (reference sequence). CDR3 bases read: TGCACCTGCAGTGCAGCAGGACAAAGTCAAAACACCTTGTAC. Its protein is CTCSAAGQSQNTLY. The CDR3 in its entirety is CTCSAAGQSQNTLYF.

Comment on this clone: Germline and genes here are mouse. The read finishes 1 residue shy of the CDR3 end, and the germline J gene is used to complete it. V gene TRBV19 combines with J gene TRBJ1-2; D is unresolved. The CDR3 covers 12 residues. The V end was cut by 2 bases, the J end by 2 bases, with 4 bases between. Germline-derived CDR1 and CDR2 are FNHDT and SITEND (reference sequence). The DNA read from the CDR3 is TGTGCCAGCAGTATGGGGAACTCCGACTACACC. Translating it yields CASSMGNSDYT. The full CDR3 is CASSMGNSDYTF.

A word on this clone: Mouse names are used for the genes. The missing CDR3 end, 1 residue past where the read stops, is filled in from the germline J gene. The chain carries TRBV1 and TRBJ2-1; 8 bases match TRBD1. From germline, CDR1 is NSQYPW and CDR2 LRSPGD (reference sequence). J lost 3 bases, V lost 2 bases, and 3 bases had no gene match. This CDR3 has 15 amino acids. The sequenced CDR3 bases are TGCACCTGCAGTGCATCACAGGGGGTCTATGCTGAGCAGTTC. Translation gives CTCSASQGVYAEQF. The full CDR3 is CTCSASQGVYAEQFF.

Notes on this clone: Mouse germline and gene names are used. The read ends 1 residue shy of where the CDR3 ends; the end is completed using the germline J gene. This chain joins TRBV5 and TRBJ2-3, with 9 positions matching TRBD1. The CDR3 runs to 16 residues. The V and J ends lost 0 bases and 6 bases, in that order; junction bases with no gene match: 7. Germline V gives CDR1 LGHNA, CDR2 YNLKQL (reference sequence). This CDR3 reads CASSQDFGTGKETLYF. The sequenced part of the CDR3 DNA is TGTGCCAGCAGCCAAGATTTCGGGACAGGGAAGGAAACGCTGTAT.

Comments on this clone: Any gene name here is a mouse gene name. The missing CDR3 end, 1 residue past where the read stops, is filled in from the germline J gene. The gene calls are TRBV20 and TRBJ2-2; D is unclear. The V and J ends lost 0 bases and 0 bases respectively, with 5 bases between them. The CDR3 consists of 14 residues. The V gene's germline CDR1 is GFQATS and CDR2 STVNSAI. The CDR3 spells CGARDATNTGQLYF. The CDR3 bases that were read are TGTGGTGCTAGGGATGCAACAAACACCGGGCAGCTCTAC.

With respect to this clone: The listed genes are named as in mouse. The CDR3 extends 1 residue past the end of the read, so its final part is completed from the germline J gene. The chain employs TRBV31 and TRBJ2-5; no definite D call. Germline assignment: CDR1 GKSSPN and CDR2 SITVG. V was shortened by 2 bases and J by 0 bases, with 9 bases between the two germline ends. The CDR3 covers 14 residues. CDR3 DNA (partial): TGTGCCTGGAGTGCCGACAATAACCAAGACACCCAGTAC. Residues: CAWSADNNQDTQY. The CDR3 in its entirety is CAWSADNNQDTQYF.

Of note for this clone: Germline and genes here are mouse. CDR3 DNA (partial): TGTGCCAGCAGTATCAAACTGGGGGGCCTGGAACAGTAC. Its protein is CASSIKLGGLEQY. The whole CDR3 is CASSIKLGGLEQYF. The V and J genes are TRBV19 and TRBJ2-7; TRBD2 matches at 9 bases. Read coverage stops 1 residue before the CDR3 terminus; the germline J gene supplies the remainder. Germline loops: CDR1 FNHDT, CDR2 SITEND (reference sequence). The junction had 7 bases not matched to a gene; V was cut back by 2 bases and J by 7 bases. The CDR3 totals 14 residues.

As to this clone: Gene names are mouse gene names. The DNA ends 1 residue before the CDR3 does, and the rest of the CDR3 is filled in from the germline J gene. The rearrangement joins TRBV5 to TRBJ2-1, with TRBD2 matching 8 bases. V shed 0 bases and J 3 bases; nucleotides not matched to a gene: 1. CDR1 is LGHNA and CDR2 is YNLKQL in the germline V gene (reference sequence). The length of the CDR3 is 15 residues. The CDR3 sequence is CASSQDTGGYAEQFF. CDR3 DNA (partial): TGTGCCAGCAGCCAAGACACTGGGGGCTATGCTGAGCAGTTC.

On this clone: The genes and germline here are from mouse. The CDR3 DNA, read in part, is TGTGGTGCTAGGGGGGGGGCGAGCGACACCCAGTAC. Protein sequence: CGARGGASDTQY. The complete CDR3 reads CGARGGASDTQYF. The chain combines TRBV20 with TRBJ2-5; a possible D gene is TRBD2 (7 bases). The read comes to an end 1 residue before the CDR3 does, leaving the germline J gene to fill in the end. The CDR3 is 13 residues long. The germline V gene encodes CDR1 GFQATS and CDR2 STVNSAI. Deletions cut 1 base from V and 6 bases from J, with 11 bases between.

Points on this clone: Gene names refer to mouse genes. The read gets to within 1 residue of the CDR3 end, and the germline J gene fills in the rest. The V gene is TRBV19, the J gene TRBJ2-3; D remains unclear. V lost 1 base and J 0 bases, leaving 6 bases between the germline ends. Germline lookup yields CDR1 FNHDT and CDR2 SITEND (reference sequence). The CDR3 length is 14 residues. Incomplete CDR3 DNA: TGTGCCAGCAGTATAATGGCTAGTGCAGAAACGCTGTAT. Translation gives CASSIMASAETLY. The whole CDR3 reads CASSIMASAETLYF.

About this clone itself: Gene labels here are mouse ones. The read comes to an end 1 residue before the CDR3 does, leaving the germline J gene to fill in the end. V is TRBV13-2 and J is TRBJ2-3, with D hard to call. V lost 2 bases to trimming and J lost 0 bases, with 10 bases between them. The CDR3 sequence is 15 residues long. The germline V gene has CDR1 NNHNN and CDR2 SYGAGS (reference sequence). This CDR3 is CASGDREISAETLYF. CDR3 bases read: TGTGCCAGCGGTGACCGGGAAATTAGTGCAGAAACGCTGTAT.

As regards this clone: These gene names are mouse names. Read data end 1 residue before the CDR3 end; the end is taken from the germline J gene. This chain connects TRBV1 to TRBJ2-5, with TRBD2 identical over 10 bases. Germline CDR1 reads NSQYPW; CDR2 reads LRSPGD (reference sequence). The CDR3 is 16 amino acids. After removal of 0 bases from V and 2 bases from J, the junction contained 2 bases not matched to a gene. The sequenced part of the CDR3 DNA is TGCACCTGCAGTGCAGATACTGGGGGGGGCCAAGACACCCAGTAC. Its protein product is CTCSADTGGGQDTQY. Given in full, the CDR3 is CTCSADTGGGQDTQYF. Filled out from reference TRBV1 and TRBJ2-5, the complete variable domain reads VTLLEQNPRWRLVPRGQAVNLRCILKNSQYPWMSWYQQDLQKQLQWLFTLRSPGDKEVKSLPGADYLATRVTDTELRLQVANMSQGRTLYCTCSADTGGGQDTQYFGPGTRLLVL.

This clone has only a few counts. Gene names follow the mouse nomenclature. The read ends 1 residue early relative to the CDR3; the germline J gene fills the gap. J is TRBJ2-7 and V is TRBV23. This CDR3 is built from 13 residues. The germline V gene has CDR1 KGHTA and CDR2 FQNQQP. CDR3 DNA (partial): TGCTCCAGCAGTCAATCGTCGGTAGATGAACAGTAC. Translating it yields CSSSQSSVDEQY. The CDR3 in full is CSSSQSSVDEQYF.

About this clone: Here the gene names and germline are mouse. The read ends 1 residue shy of where the CDR3 ends; the end is completed using the germline J gene. The same CDR3 can be traced to other DNA sequences in this sample. The chain carries TRBV13-2 and TRBJ2-7, with TRBD2 identical over 7 bases. This CDR3 contains 14 residues. J was trimmed by 0 bases and V by 2 bases; bases with no gene match: 2. Germline-derived CDR1 and CDR2 are NNHNN and SYGAGS (reference sequence). The CDR3 reads CASGDWGSSYEQYF. CDR3 DNA (partial): TGTGCCAGCGGTGACTGGGGGAGCTCCTATGAACAGTAC.

Points on this clone: The germline and genes are mouse ones. The sequence runs out 1 residue before the end of the CDR3; the remainder is reconstructed from the germline J gene. J is TRBJ2-3 and V is TRBV24; 11 nucleotides line up with TRBD2. Germline lookup yields CDR1 KGHTA and CDR2 FRNEEI. Losses at the gene ends were 4 bases for V and 1 base for J; bases not matched to a gene: 7. There are 17 residues in the CDR3. The sequenced part of the CDR3 DNA is TGTGCCAGCAGTCCCCGGACTGGGGGGACCCGTGCAGAAACGCTGTAT. It is translated as CASSPRTGGTRAETLY. The whole CDR3 protein is CASSPRTGGTRAETLYF.

Comment on this clone: Any gene name here is a mouse gene name. The DNA ends 1 residue before the CDR3 does, and the rest of the CDR3 is filled in from the germline J gene. V is TRBV20 and J is TRBJ1-1, with D perhaps matching TRBD1 (5 bases). The CDR3 is made up of 12 amino acids. V was clipped by 3 bases and J by 1 base, with 6 bases between them. Germline assignment: CDR1 GFQATS and CDR2 STVNSAI. CDR3 in amino acids: CGASDRNTEVFF. CDR3 DNA, as far as it was read: TGTGGTGCTAGTGACAGAAACACAGAAGTCTTC. Looking up the rest from reference TRBV20 and TRBJ1-1 gives the full variable domain: GALVYQYPRRTICKSGTSMRMECQAVGFQATSVAWYRQSPQKTFELIALSTVNSAIKYEQNFTQEKFPISHPNLSFSSMTVLNAYLEDRGLYLCGASDRNTEVFFGKGTRLTVV.

Points on this clone: Gene names and germline match the mouse. The CDR3 end falls 1 residue outside the read, so it is completed with the germline J gene. This chain joins TRBV13-3 and TRBJ2-7; D is unclear. Per germline, CDR1 NNHDY and CDR2 SYVADS. Between the trimmed V and J ends, which lost 2 bases and 4 bases, there was a span of 7 bases. CDR3 size: 12 residues. The CDR3 region is CASSDRWYEQYF. The DNA read from the CDR3 is TGTGCCAGCAGTGACAGGTGGTATGAACAGTAC.

Of note for this clone: Any gene name here is a mouse gene name. The read falls 1 residue short of the CDR3 end, and the missing part is taken from the germline J gene. The chain links TRBV13-1 to TRBJ1-1; TRBD1 aligns across 9 bases. With V trimmed by 3 bases and J by 11 bases, 2 bases remained unmatched. The CDR3 consists of 11 residues. The germline CDR1 and CDR2 sequences are NSHNY and SYGAGN. CDR3 amino acids: CASSGTGEVFF. The covered CDR3 bases are TGTGCCAGCAGTGGGACAGGGGAGGTCTTC.

This clone was counted a few times. Germline and genes: mouse. The CDR3 end falls 1 residue outside the read, so it is completed with the germline J gene. This chain uses TRBV19 with TRBJ2-5; no firm D call. Trimming left V 1 base short and J 1 base short, with 7 bases between. CDR3 length equals 14 residues. The V gene's germline CDR1 is FNHDT and CDR2 SITEND (reference sequence). CDR3 sequence reads: CASSITGHQDTQYF. The CDR3 bases that were read are TGTGCCAGCAGTATAACCGGGCACCAAGACACCCAGTAC. Full variable domain (rest looked up from reference TRBV19 and TRBJ2-5): GGIITQTPKFLIGQEGQKLTLKCQQNFNHDTMYWYRQDSGKGLRLIYYSITENDLQKGDLSEGYDASREKKSSFSLTVTSAQKNEMAVFLCASSITGHQDTQYFGPGTRLLVL.

A note on this clone: These gene names are mouse names. The CDR3 end lies 1 residue beyond the end of the read and is filled in from the germline J gene. The gene calls are TRBV13-2 and TRBJ2-5, with 7 bases identical to TRBD2. Trimming cost V 2 bases and J 3 bases; bases outside gene matches: 0. Per germline, CDR1 NNHNN and CDR2 SYGAGS (reference sequence). The length of the CDR3 is 13 residues. CDR3: CASGEGLQDTQYF. The CDR3 bases that were read are TGTGCCAGCGGTGAGGGACTGCAAGACACCCAGTAC.

As concerns this clone: Mouse gene names and germline throughout. The observed sequence ends 1 residue before the CDR3 terminus, with the missing tail filled in from the germline J gene. The chain couples TRBV30 to TRBJ2-1, with 8 bases fitting TRBD1. V trimming: 5 bases; J trimming: 1 base; junction bases outside the gene matches: 4. CDR3 length: 14 amino acids. Germline CDR1 SQVVS, CDR2 ANEGSEA. The CDR3 protein is CSSPGTGNYAEQFF. Incomplete CDR3 DNA: TGTAGTTCTCCCGGGACAGGCAACTATGCTGAGCAGTTC. Drawing the rest from reference TRBV30 and TRBJ2-1, the complete variable domain is SVLLYQKPNRDICQSGTSLKIQCVADSQVVSMFWYQQFQEQSLMLMATANEGSEATYESGFTKDKFPISRPNLTFSTLTVNNARPGDSSIYFCSSPGTGNYAEQFFGPGTRLTVL.